The clone carrying this T cell receptor (beta chain) was counted at least ten times. In TCRdb, the 5' RACE reads were re-called with MiXCR into one record per CDR3 protein. The table has approximately 240,000 distinct CDR3 sequences, roughly 13% seen once. CDR1 and CDR2 from the germline V gene are MNHNS and SASEGT. The CDR3 is made up of 15 amino acids. V lost 6 bases to trimming and J lost 4 bases, with 18 bases between them. The data were obtained in a study of identical twins. This rearrangement joins TRBV6-1 to TRBJ2-5; D is tentatively TRBD1 or TRBD2 (6 bases each). The sequence was collected from a woman aged 18-29 years in good health. Sequencing was performed on memory (CD45RO+) T cells sorted from blood. CDR3 in amino acids: CASRNEGGMRETQYF. CDR3 nucleotides: TGTGCCAGCAGGAATGAAGGGGGGATGAGAGAGACCCAGTACTTC.